The 7 T cell receptor beta chains given below trace back to one sample, sequenced in a study of beta chain features in type 1 diabetes. The sequenced template was cDNA made from the entire isolated RNA. The assay was immunoSEQ multiplex PCR, and TCRdb's table has in-frame clones only and misses some. Among about 160,000 clones listed, roughly 9% were seen once. Input material: central memory CD4+ T cells from blood. All receptors come from a young woman in good health.

The chain uses TRBV9 and TRBJ2-1; D ambiguous. Trimming left V 0 bases short and J 0 bases short, with 7 bases between. In germline, CDR1 is SGDLS, CDR2 YYNGEE. The CDR3 sequence is 15 residues long. CDR3 in DNA: TGTGCCAGCAGCGTAGATGAGCTCTCCTACAATGAGCAGTTCTTC. This translates into CASSVDELSYNEQFF.

The V call is TRBV2, the J call TRBJ1-4, with D perhaps TRBD1 (5 bases). Germline CDR1 reads SNHLY; CDR2 reads FYNNEI. Trimming took off 4 bases at V and 10 bases at J, with 16 bases between the two ends. The CDR3 is 14 residues long. Here the CDR3 reads CASSGYSGDLKLFF. CDR3 sequence (DNA): TGTGCCAGCAGTGGATATTCGGGGGACCTAAAACTGTTTTTT.

This clone was observed a few times. The sample has other DNA sequences that encode this CDR3 too. V usage is TRBV7-2 and J usage is TRBJ1-5, with D hard to call. The germline V and J ends were trimmed by 1 base and 0 bases, with 7 bases remaining between them. The CDR3 length is 15 residues. Germline CDR1 and CDR2: SGHTA and FQGNSA. The CDR3: CASSLVADSNQPQHF. CDR3 in DNA: TGTGCCAGCAGCTTAGTTGCAGATAGCAATCAGCCCCAGCATTTT.

This clone appeared a few times. The chain recombines TRBV9 with TRBJ2-5; 9 nucleotides agree with TRBD2. The CDR3 is 14 amino acids. J gave up 8 bases and V 0 bases, and 5 bases lay outside the gene matches. CDR1 is SGDLS and CDR2 is YYNGEE in the germline V gene. The CDR3 DNA sequence: TGTGCCAGCAGCGTAGGCGGGGGGGCCAGCACCCAGTACTTC. It yields the protein CASSVGGGASTQYF.

This clone occurred a few times. V is TRBV5-1 and J is TRBJ2-7; 9 bases line up with TRBD1. J was trimmed by 6 bases and V by 4 bases; bases with no gene match: 8. CDR3 length equals 14 residues. The germline V gene has CDR1 SGHRS and CDR2 YFSETQ. CDR3 protein: CASSPTGGPSEQYF. CDR3 nucleotide sequence: TGCGCCAGCAGCCCGACAGGGGGACCCTCCGAGCAGTACTTC.

A few counts support this clone. V is TRBV27 and J is TRBJ1-2; unclear D gene. Trimming cost V 6 bases and J 2 bases, with 13 bases left between them. The germline V gene encodes CDR1 MNHEY and CDR2 SMNVEV (reference sequence). CDR3 length: 14 amino acids. CDR3: CASSPQVLNYGYTF. CDR3 DNA sequence: TGTGCCAGCAGCCCCCAGGTCCTCAACTATGGCTACACCTTC.

The chain uses TRBV20-1 and TRBJ1-1, with a possible D match to TRBD1 (5 bases). Germline CDR1 and CDR2: DFQATT and SNEGSKA (reference sequence). This CDR3 region has 11 residues. V was clipped by 6 bases and J by 5 bases, with 10 bases between them. The CDR3 DNA reads as TGCAGTGCCCCGGGGGAGACTGAAGCTTTCTTT. This gives the protein CSAPGETEAFF.